What follows are 14 T cell receptor beta chains derived from one specimen sequenced in a study of T cells in Graves' hyperthyroidism and ophthalmopathy. RNA transcripts gave rise to amplified TCR beta CDR3 regions. The HTBI primer set drove a first-round RT-PCR of the TCR CDR3. TCRdb reanalysed the multiplex PCR reads using MiXCR and keeps one entry per CDR3 protein. The data contain about 350,000 distinct CDR3 sequences, around 14% of them singletons. Sequencing was carried out using blood. These TCRs come from a woman in her 30s with Graves' hyperthyroidism.

This clonotype came up many times. This sequence joins TRBV27 and TRBJ2-5; 8 bases are a match to TRBD2. V lost 6 bases to trimming and J lost 1 base; unmatched junction nucleotides: 13. CDR1 and CDR2 (germline): MNHEY, SMNVEV (reference sequence). The CDR3 loop spans 17 amino acids. Here the CDR3 DNA reads TGTGCCAGCAGCCTACTGACGAGCGGGAGCCCCCAAGAGACCCAGTACTTC. This encodes CASSLLTSGSPQETQYF.

In its sample, this clonotype was seen a few times. The chain uses TRBV12-3 or TRBV12-4 and TRBJ2-5; TRBD2 matches at 10 bases. This CDR3 is built from 16 residues. V was pared by 5 bases and J by 4 bases, with 10 bases of the junction left unmatched. Here the CDR3 DNA reads TGTGCCAGCAGTCCCCAAGCGGGAGGGCCGGGAGAGACCCAGTACTTC. Protein product: CASSPQAGGPGETQYF.

This clonotype was observed many times. The chain couples TRBV18 to TRBJ2-1; TRBD1 aligns across 9 bases. This CDR3 contains 15 residues. Trimming at V came to 0 bases and at J to 3 bases, leaving 0 bases not matched to a gene. Germline V lookup: CDR1 KGHSH, CDR2 LQKENI. The CDR3, as DNA: TGTGCCAGCTCACCACCGGGACAGGGCTACAATGAGCAGTTCTTC. Its translation is CASSPPGQGYNEQFF.

There are many counts of this clonotype. The J gene is TRBJ2-3, the V gene TRBV10-2, with D perhaps being TRBD1 or TRBD2 (6 bases each). V was clipped by 7 bases and J by 4 bases, with 15 bases between them. The CDR3 is 14 amino acids. Per the germline V gene, CDR1 is WSHSY and CDR2 is SAAADI. DNA of the CDR3: TGCGCCAGCATTCAGCGGAGGGGGGCAGATACGCAGTATTTT. Translation gives CASIQRRGADTQYF.

This clonotype showed up just a few times. The V call is TRBV30, the J call TRBJ1-6, with no clear D. CDR3 length equals 15 residues. Germline-derived CDR1 and CDR2 are GTSNPN and SVGIG (reference sequence). Trimming left V 2 bases short and J 10 bases short, with 18 bases between. CDR3 loop: CAWSQSRRVGSPLHF. CDR3 bases: TGTGCCTGGAGTCAAAGTAGGAGGGTGGGATCACCCCTCCACTTT.

In its sample, this clonotype was seen many times. The chain recombines TRBV27 with TRBJ2-2; 12 positions match TRBD2. This CDR3 region has 16 residues. Germline V lookup: CDR1 MNHEY, CDR2 SMNVEV (reference sequence). Germline trimming cut 2 bases from V and 5 bases from J; bases unmatched to any gene: 3. The CDR3 here is CASSLLTSGRTGELFF. The DNA for the CDR3 is TGTGCCAGCAGTTTACTTACTAGCGGGAGGACCGGGGAGCTGTTTTTT.

Ten or more counts support this clonotype. The chain carries TRBV19 and TRBJ2-7; TRBD2 matches 10 bases. CDR1 is LNHDA, CDR2 SQIVND, per germline (reference sequence). Germline trimming cut 2 bases from V and 4 bases from J; bases unmatched to any gene: 2. The CDR3 has 14 residues. CDR3 nucleotides: TGTGCCAGTAGTATACTAGCGGGAGTTTACGAGCAGTACTTC. This translates into CASSILAGVYEQYF.

On this clonotype itself: Possible read error: a much larger clone is one base away. This rearrangement joins TRBV5-6 to TRBJ2-3; the D is unclear. This CDR3 is built from 12 residues. CDR1 SGHDT and CDR2 YYEEEE come from the germline V gene. CDR3 nucleotide sequence: TGTGCCAGCTCTACTGGCCCAGATACGCGGTATTTT. Residues: CASSTGPDTRYF.

The CDR3 region is CATLGENNEQFF. The CDR3 DNA reads TGTGCCACCTTAGGGGAGAACAATGAGCAGTTCTTC. The chain has TRBV24-1 and TRBJ2-1, with D perhaps TRBD1 or TRBD2 (5 bases each). V was pared by 9 bases and J by 5 bases, with 10 bases between. Per germline, CDR1 KGHDR and CDR2 SFDVKD. This CDR3 is 12 amino acids long.

This clonotype has a handful of counts. The gene calls are TRBV20-1 and TRBJ2-7; D perhaps matches TRBD1 (5 bases). With 0 bases removed from V and 4 bases from J, the gap between germline ends came to 19 bases. This CDR3 region has 16 residues. The germline CDR1 and CDR2 sequences are DFQATT and SNEGSKA (reference sequence). The CDR3 DNA is TGCAGTGCTAGAGAGCCACAGGTTTTGTGGGGTTACGAGCAGTACTTC. Its protein is CSAREPQVLWGYEQYF.

The V call is TRBV19, the J call TRBJ2-1; either TRBD1 or TRBD2 may fit D (5 bases each). CDR3 length: 14 amino acids. From germline, CDR1 is LNHDA and CDR2 SQIVND (reference sequence). Trimming stripped 5 bases from V and 9 bases from J, with 17 bases between. The DNA for the CDR3 is TGTGCCAGTAGTCCGGGGACCGGGCGGATTGAGCAGTTCTTC. Its translation is CASSPGTGRIEQFF. The variable domain in full, with the rest retrieved from reference TRBV19 and TRBJ2-1, is DGGITQSPKYLFRKEGQNVTLSCEQNLNHDAMYWYRQDPGQGLRLIYYSQIVNDFQKGDIAEGYSVSREKKESFPLTVTSAQKNPTAFYLCASSPGTGRIEQFFGPGTRLTVL.

This clonotype was recorded at least ten times. This chain links TRBV6-1 with TRBJ2-1, with TRBD1 as a possible D gene (6 bases). CDR1 is MNHNS and CDR2 is SASEGT in the germline V gene. This CDR3 spans 14 amino acids. Trimming took 8 bases from V and 4 from J, leaving 15 bases between them. CDR3 DNA sequence: TGTGCCAGCTTATCCGGGACACCTTACAATGAGCAGTTCTTC. Translating it yields CASLSGTPYNEQFF.

This rearrangement joins TRBV7-2 to TRBJ2-7; 8 bases map to TRBD1. Germline lookup yields CDR1 SGHTA and CDR2 FQGNSA. V was pared by 6 bases and J by 1 base, with 8 bases of the junction left unmatched. This CDR3 has 15 residues. The CDR3 DNA sequence: TGTGCCAGCAGACGAGGGACAGGACTATCCTACGAGCAGTACTTC. Translation: CASRRGTGLSYEQYF.

This clonotype was seen once. This CDR3 fails to terminate in the conserved phenylalanine or tryptophan, so it likely reflects a read error. This chain uses TRBV6-1 with TRBJ2-5; D gene unclear. The CDR3 runs to 12 residues. Germline V gives CDR1 MNHNS, CDR2 SASEGT. CDR3 region: CAGSESAETQYL. CDR3 sequence (DNA): TGTGCCGGCAGCGAATCGGCAGAGACCCAGTACCTC.